This T cell receptor beta chain is from a study of response to subunit inactivated influenza vaccine. This clonotype was observed many times. MiXCR, applied by TCRdb to the RT-PCR reads, yields one record per CDR3 protein. The sample holds about 180,000 distinct CDR3 sequences, around 10% seen once. The germline CDR1 and CDR2 sequences are MGHRA and YSYEKL. This CDR3 spans 15 amino acids. Trimming shortened V by 4 bases and J by 1 base, and 10 bases separated the two germline ends. The specimen was CD8+ T cells sorted from PBMCs, collected 23 months after vaccination. The clonotype originates from a man aged 50-75 years who received an inactivated influenza vaccine. This chain connects TRBV4-1 to TRBJ2-2; a possible D gene is TRBD2 (5 bases). As DNA, the CDR3 is TGCGCCAGCAGCCTCTATCGGGGGAACACCGGGGAGCTGTTTTTT. This translates into CASSLYRGNTGELFF.